The entry below describes one T cell receptor beta chain. Data came from immunoSEQ multiplex PCR; TCRdb stores just in-frame clones and leaves some out. Among 200,000 to 300,000 clones listed, approximately 86% were seen once. CDR1 is SGHRS, CDR2 YFSETQ, per germline. The CDR3 runs to 12 residues. V lost 4 bases, J lost 4 bases, and 9 bases lay in between. The sample comes from a study of blood T cell repertoires in COVID-19. This clonotype originated in a human donor in a cohort sampled during active COVID-19. This rearrangement joins TRBV5-1 to TRBJ2-7, with D perhaps TRBD2 (5 bases). The source material was peripheral blood. In DNA, the CDR3 is TGCGCCAGCAGCGAGAGCGGATACGAGCAGTACTTC. Its translation: CASSESGYEQYF.